The 21 T cell receptor beta chains below all came from one sample that was sequenced in a study of blood T cells in healthy people across ages. Then a second PCR, running roughly 7 to 11 cycles, was carried out with a sample-barcoded 5' primer and a J-beta primer mix. TCRdb re-analysed the 5' RACE reads in MiXCR, keeping a single row per CDR3 protein. The sample has 920,000 or so distinct CDR3 sequences, under 55% seen once; the top ten hold under 20%. The sample comprised blood. The source of these receptors is a woman aged 55-70 years in good health.

V and J are TRBV20-1 and TRBJ2-7, with TRBD2 identical over 14 bases. The CDR3 spans 18 residues. Germline CDR1 and CDR2: DFQATT and SNEGSKA (reference sequence). V shed 1 base, J shed 6 bases, and the junction held 14 bases outside the gene matches. The CDR3 spells CSARALGTSGGSLREQYF. CDR3 coding DNA: TGCAGTGCTAGAGCCCTCGGGACTAGCGGGGGCTCCCTGCGCGAGCAGTACTTC.

In regard to this clonotype: This may come from a read error, since a much larger clone is one base off. J is TRBJ2-7 and V is TRBV14; D is unresolved. The CDR3 has 12 residues. V lost 3 bases and J lost 2, with 5 bases in between. In germline, CDR1 is SGHDN, CDR2 FVKESK. Written as DNA, the CDR3 is TGTGCCAGCAGCCATACGACCTACGAGCAGTACTTC. The encoded protein is CASSHTTYEQYF.

This clonotype was recorded a few times. The V gene is TRBV7-8, the J gene TRBJ2-7; 11 bases match TRBD1. The CDR3 length is 15 residues. V lost 5 bases, J lost 4 bases, and 7 bases stayed unmatched. Germline V gene sequence: CDR1 SGHVS, CDR2 FQNEAQ. The CDR3 sequence: CASSRTGGERYEQYF. CDR3 in DNA: TGTGCCAGCAGCCGGACAGGGGGCGAGCGATACGAGCAGTACTTC.

This clonotype was seen only a few times. V gene TRBV29-1 combines with J gene TRBJ2-7; D unclear. V was clipped by 6 bases and J by 6 bases, with 12 bases between them. CDR3 length equals 11 residues. Germline-derived CDR1 and CDR2 are SQVTM and ANQGSEA. CDR3 sequence reads: CSVQDLREQYF. The CDR3 bases are TGCAGCGTCCAGGACCTCCGCGAGCAGTACTTC.

The rearrangement links TRBV7-2 to TRBJ2-3; D may correspond to TRBD1 or TRBD2 (5 bases each). V was clipped by 5 bases and J by 9 bases, with 15 bases between them. Germline V gene sequence: CDR1 SGHTA, CDR2 FQGNSA. CDR3 length: 13 amino acids. For the CDR3, the DNA is TGTGCCAGCAGCGTCCGGGACGTGGGCACGCAGTATTTT. Its protein is CASSVRDVGTQYF.

About this clonotype: Just one base apart from a much larger clone, this may be a read error. The CDR3 DNA is TGTGCCAGCAGCTTAGGGAACCCCTACGAGCAGTACTTC. It codes for CASSLGNPYEQYF. The chain has TRBV7-9 and TRBJ2-7; D not certain. Deletions cut 1 base from V and 2 bases from J, with 6 bases between. The CDR3 runs 13 residues. The germline gives CDR1 SEHNR, CDR2 FQNEAQ (reference sequence).

CDR3 sequence reads: CASSWGTIDEQYF. In DNA form, the CDR3 reads TGTGCCAGCAGCTGGGGGACTATTGACGAGCAGTACTTC. This rearrangement joins TRBV5-6 to TRBJ2-4; TRBD2 aligns across 7 bases. The J call may not be correct, given that the DNA end is closer to TRBJ2-7. CDR1 and CDR2 from the germline V gene are SGHDT and YYEEEE. The CDR3 is made up of 13 amino acids.

This clonotype was seen ten or more times. The rearrangement links TRBV5-1 to TRBJ2-7; D gene unclear. CDR1 and CDR2 (germline): SGHRS, YFSETQ. V was shortened by 4 bases and J by 3 bases, with 11 bases between the two germline ends. This CDR3 has 13 amino acids. The CDR3 bases are TGCGCCAGCAGCAGGGATGCCAGCTACGAGCAGTACTTC. This translates into CASSRDASYEQYF.

The chain recombines TRBV30 with TRBJ2-7; perhaps TRBD2 as D (6 bases). CDR1 and CDR2 from the germline V gene are GTSNPN and SVGIG (reference sequence). Trimming took off 0 bases at V and 1 base at J, with 10 bases between the two ends. The CDR3 totals 14 residues. The CDR3 loop reads CAWSVGGNSYEQYF. The CDR3 DNA is TGTGCCTGGAGTGTAGGCGGGAATTCCTACGAGCAGTACTTC.

The chain links TRBV3-1 to TRBJ2-2, with a possible D match to TRBD1 (5 bases). V was shortened by 7 bases and J by 3 bases, with 6 bases between the two germline ends. CDR1 is LGHDT and CDR2 is YNNKEL in the germline V gene (reference sequence). The CDR3 is 12 residues long. The CDR3 DNA reads as TGTGCCAGCAACAGGTACACCGGGGAGCTGTTTTTT. Its protein is CASNRYTGELFF.

The gene calls are TRBV5-5 and TRBJ1-4; 8 bases fit TRBD1. V lost 1 base, J lost 4 bases, and 9 bases stayed unmatched. The CDR3 loop spans 17 amino acids. Germline V lookup: CDR1 SGHKS, CDR2 YYEKEE (reference sequence). The CDR3 reads CASSLSRGQRFNEKLFF. The CDR3 DNA reads as TGTGCCAGCAGCTTGAGCAGGGGGCAAAGGTTTAATGAAAAACTGTTTTTT.

This sequence joins TRBV5-1 and TRBJ2-1; a possible D gene is TRBD2 (6 bases). The germline V and J ends were trimmed by 7 bases and 2 bases, with 13 bases remaining between them. Germline lookup yields CDR1 SGHRS and CDR2 YFSETQ. The CDR3 is 14 residues long. The CDR3 sequence: CASQTGEPYNEQFF. CDR3 nucleotides: TGCGCCAGCCAGACGGGGGAACCCTACAATGAGCAGTTCTTC.

The chain carries TRBV2 and TRBJ2-6; D is undetermined. Germline loops: CDR1 SNHLY, CDR2 FYNNEI. V lost 6 bases to trimming and J lost 1 base, with 10 bases between them. The CDR3 is 15 amino acids. Written as DNA, the CDR3 is TGTGCCAGCAGACCACGACCATCTGGGGCCAACGTCCTGACTTTC. It translates to CASRPRPSGANVLTF.

The chain is built from TRBV14 and TRBJ2-1; D gene uncertain. The CDR3 extends over 15 amino acids. Trimming shortened V by 4 bases and J by 0 bases, and 10 bases separated the two germline ends. The germline V gene encodes CDR1 SGHDN and CDR2 FVKESK. CDR3 in amino acids: CASSPDSHSYNEQFF. The CDR3 coding sequence is TGTGCCAGCAGCCCTGACTCACACTCCTACAATGAGCAGTTCTTC.

V usage is TRBV6-5 and J usage is TRBJ2-4, with 13 positions matching TRBD2. The DNA end is more similar to TRBJ2-7, so the J call may be wrong. Germline CDR1 reads MNHEY; CDR2 reads SVGAGI. The CDR3 consists of 17 residues. In DNA form, the CDR3 reads TGTGCCAGCAGTTACTCCCGGACTAGCGGGAGCTCTGACGAGCAGTACTTC. Encoded protein: CASSYSRTSGSSDEQYF.

Only a few counts were recorded for this clonotype. The chain carries TRBV6-5 and TRBJ2-7, with 7 bases identical to TRBD1. J gave up 1 base and V 0 bases, and 6 bases lay outside the gene matches. Germline V gene sequence: CDR1 MNHEY, CDR2 SVGAGI. The CDR3 contains 16 residues. The CDR3 sequence: CASSYSSRGSSYEQYF. CDR3 DNA sequence: TGTGCCAGCAGTTACTCGAGCAGGGGGTCTTCCTACGAGCAGTACTTC.

The rearrangement joins TRBV11-2 to TRBJ1-5; a weak D match, TRBD1 (5 bases). In germline, CDR1 is SGHAT, CDR2 FQNNGV. V was clipped by 4 bases and J by 1 base, with 11 bases between them. The CDR3 spans 15 residues. As DNA, the CDR3 is TGTGCCAGCAGCTGGGGCCGGGGCAGCAATCAGCCCCAGCATTTT. It is translated as CASSWGRGSNQPQHF.

As concerns this clonotype: An end of the junction does not agree with germline; a read error may underlie this. V gene TRBV24-1 combines with J gene TRBJ1-2, with 10 bases fitting TRBD1. This CDR3 contains 15 residues. CDR1 and CDR2 from the germline V gene are KGHDR and SFDVKD. The CDR3 DNA reads as TGCGCCACCAGTGCCGATGACAGGGGGCCGTATGGCTACACCTTC. It codes for CATSADDRGPYGYTF.

Here the CDR3 DNA reads TGTGCCAGCAGCCAAGAGGTGGGACTAGCGGGGTGGGACAATGAGCAGTACTTC. Protein product: CASSQEVGLAGWDNEQYF. The V gene is TRBV14, the J gene TRBJ2-7, with TRBD2 matching 13 bases. The germline V gene has CDR1 SGHDN and CDR2 FVKESK. This CDR3 contains 18 residues. The V gene end was trimmed by 0 bases and the J gene end by 7 bases; junction bases not matched to a gene: 12.

This clonotype was observed a handful of times. The genes are TRBV10-3 and TRBJ1-1; D remains ambiguous. The CDR3 is 13 amino acids. Germline V gives CDR1 ENHRY, CDR2 SYGVKD. The V end was cut by 10 bases, the J end by 0 bases, with 12 bases between. The CDR3 reads CASLRRMNTEAFF. CDR3 DNA sequence: TGTGCCAGCCTTAGACGAATGAACACTGAAGCTTTCTTT.

The sample holds many counts of this clonotype. The genes are TRBV6-2 or TRBV6-3 and TRBJ1-1, with D hard to call. V gave up 6 bases and J gave up 8 bases, with 13 bases separating them. CDR3 length: 12 amino acids. The germline CDR1 and CDR2 sequences are MNHEY and SVGEGT. This CDR3 is CASRDPNGEAFF. DNA of the CDR3: TGTGCCAGCAGAGACCCCAACGGGGAAGCTTTCTTT.